This T cell receptor beta chain is from a study of response to subunit inactivated influenza vaccine. CDR3 size: 13 residues. The germline V gene has CDR1 MNHNS and CDR2 SASEGT. Trimming cost V 9 bases and J 3 bases; bases outside gene matches: 5. MiXCR, run by TCRdb on the RT-PCR reads, gives a single entry per CDR3 protein. The table includes about 520,000 distinct CDR3 sequences, over 25% detected once. This clonotype was seen at least ten times. The sequence derives from a man aged 45-60 years who received an inactivated influenza vaccine. The sequencing used CD4+ T cells sorted from PBMCs, collected less than 6 days after vaccination. The chain employs TRBV6-1 and TRBJ1-2, with 9 bases identical to TRBD1. CDR3 sequence reads: CASGQGPYYGYTF. The CDR3, as DNA: TGTGCCAGTGGACAGGGGCCCTACTATGGCTACACCTTC.